This T cell receptor beta chain was sequenced in a study of blood T cell repertoires in COVID-19. For the study at large: Samples of COVID-19 (acute and convalescent) were obtained from the United States, Italy and Spain. From T cells, B-cell-depleted T cells, or PBMCs came the material, which was cDNA or gDNA.

In the authors' workflow: Quantification of nucleated cells was approximated via reference gene primer amplification. Sequencing was performed with immunoSEQ multiplex PCR; in TCRdb, only in-frame clones are kept and a portion is missing. The V and J calls and clone size come from that table; D and trimming were worked out from the DNA. The profile covers 99,000 or so clones, with 85% to 90% appearing a single time and under 4.5% taken by the ten largest. CDR1 MNHEY and CDR2 SMNVEV come from the germline V gene (reference sequence). This CDR3 is built from 15 residues. Germline trimming cut 2 bases from V and 5 bases from J; bases unmatched to any gene: 8.

Sequencing input: peripheral blood. The rearrangement joins TRBV27 to TRBJ1-2; 7 bases align to TRBD1. The sequence derives from a man aged 45-65 years with acute or convalescent COVID-19. The CDR3 nucleotides are TGTGCCAGCAGTTTACACAGGGGAGGACCTTATGGCTACACCTTC. Amino acid sequence: CASSLHRGGPYGYTF.